The 3 T cell receptor beta chains given below trace back to one sample, sequenced in a study of early T cells in non-severe SARS-CoV-2 infection. TCRdb re-derived calls from the 5' RACE reads in MiXCR, one entry per CDR3 protein. The sample comprises some 60,000 distinct CDR3 sequences, roughly a tenth of which are singletons, and 1.2% rests with the top ten. Sequencing input: whole blood. These receptors were obtained from an adult who was a healthcare worker with PCR-confirmed SARS-CoV-2 infection or an uninfected control (not recorded which).

This clonotype has only a few counts. This chain uses TRBV5-1 with TRBJ1-2; tentatively, D is TRBD1 (6 bases). V lost 4 bases and J 7 bases, leaving 17 bases between the germline ends. The CDR3 runs 14 residues. CDR1 and CDR2 from the germline V gene are SGHRS and YFSETQ. CDR3 amino acids: CASSPGGQGTGYTF. For the CDR3, the DNA is TGCGCCAGCAGCCCGGGAGGGCAGGGGACTGGCTACACCTTC.

The genes are TRBV19 and TRBJ2-3; 9 bases line up with TRBD2. The CDR3 has 15 amino acids. Germline trimming cut 1 base from V and 2 bases from J; bases unmatched to any gene: 1. Germline V gene lookup returns CDR1 LNHDA and CDR2 SQIVND (reference sequence). The DNA for the CDR3 is TGTGCCAGTAGTATAGCTAGCGGGACCACAGATACGCAGTATTTT. Translating it yields CASSIASGTTDTQYF. The full variable domain, rest sourced from reference TRBV19 and TRBJ2-3, is DGGITQSPKYLFRKEGQNVTLSCEQNLNHDAMYWYRQDPGQGLRLIYYSQIVNDFQKGDIAEGYSVSREKKESFPLTVTSAQKNPTAFYLCASSIASGTTDTQYFGPGTRLTVL.

This clonotype was recorded at least ten times. This chain links TRBV5-5 with TRBJ1-1; 7 bases fit TRBD1. Trimming removed 0 bases from V and 4 bases from J; junction bases left unmatched: 6. Germline CDR1 is SGHKS and CDR2 is YYEKEE (reference sequence). This CDR3 has 15 amino acids. CDR3: CASSLGRGRITEAFF. CDR3 nucleotide sequence: TGTGCCAGCAGCTTGGGAAGGGGGCGTATCACTGAAGCTTTCTTT.